These T cell receptor beta chains were read from a single sample in a study of control samples from healthy donors and cancer patients. This table comes from immunoSEQ multiplex PCR, and its TCRdb copy is limited to in-frame clones, with some not included. The sample lists around 200,000 clones, roughly 94% seen once, with approximately 1.5% in the top ten. The sequencing sample was made of blood. The receptors were sampled from a man aged 50 to 60 in good health. Each CDR3 is given with its conserved first and last residue. A D gene is named only where the DNA matches it firmly. Rows may omit the clone size; those that give it use once, few, many or a size class.

d_call | j_call | v_call | clone_size | cdr3_nt | cdr3_aa
NA | TRBJ1-4 | TRBV4-1 | NA | TGCGCCAGCAGCCATTTTTCCGATAGGGGCCCGGTCCCCCCACGACTTAGGGAAAAACTGTTTTTT | CASSHFSDRGPVPPRLREKLFF
NA | TRBJ2-5 | TRBV18 | few | TGTGCCAGCTCACCATCGACTCTCTTACAGGGAGAGACCCAGTACTTC | CASSPSTLLQGETQYF
NA | TRBJ1-5 | TRBV28 | NA | TGTGCCAGCAGCCCGGCAGGGCAAGGAGTGTCGCCCCAGCATTTT | CASSPAGQGVSPQHF
NA | TRBJ1-5 | TRBV10-3 | NA | TGTGCCATCAGTGAGTCGAGGGATCAGCCCCAGCATTTT | CAISESRDQPQHF
NA | TRBJ1-6 | TRBV7-2 | NA | TGTGCCAGCAGCTTAGATCAACCCGTGGGCAATTCACCCCTCCACTTT | CASSLDQPVGNSPLHF
NA | TRBJ1-3 | TRBV9 | NA | TGTGCCAGCAGCGTAGATGACAGTGGAAACACCATATATTTT | CASSVDDSGNTIYF
TRBD2 | TRBJ2-5 | TRBV5-1 | NA | TGCGCCAGCAGCTTGTTGACTAGCGGGGGAGAAGAGACCCAGTACTTC | CASSLLTSGGEETQYF
NA | TRBJ1-1 | TRBV28 | NA | TGTGCCAGCAGTCCTACAGGGAACACTGAAGCTTTCTTT | CASSPTGNTEAFF
NA | TRBJ1-2 | TRBV7-2 | NA | TGTGCCACAGGAGCGGCGGGGGCCTTCTATGGCTACACCTTC | CATGAAGAFYGYTF
NA | TRBJ1-6 | TRBV19 | NA | TGTGCCAGTAGTATAGGGGCCGTGGATAATTCACCCCTCCACTTT | CASSIGAVDNSPLHF
NA | TRBJ1-6 | TRBV28 | NA | TGTGCCAGCAGGAAGTCCAGCTCCTATAATTCACCCCTCCACTTT | CASRKSSSYNSPLHF
NA | TRBJ1-2 | TRBV5-4 | NA | TGTGCCAGCAGCTTGGTTACGGGGACCAACTATGGCTACACCTTC | CASSLVTGTNYGYTF
TRBD1 | TRBJ2-7 | TRBV11-2 | NA | TGTGCCAGCAGCTTAGGCCCTCGGGACAGGACGTACGAGCAGTACTTC | CASSLGPRDRTYEQYF
TRBD1 | TRBJ2-2 | TRBV15 | NA | TGTGCCACCAGCATTAGACAGGGTACCACCGGGGAGCTGTTTTTT | CATSIRQGTTGELFF
NA | TRBJ2-1 | TRBV15 | NA | TGTGCCACCGCAGGATATTCCTACAATGAGCAGTTCTTC | CATAGYSYNEQFF
NA | TRBJ1-3 | TRBV4-2 | NA | TGTGCCAGCAGCCAAAGATCTAGGACCATATATTTT | CASSQRSRTIYF
NA | TRBJ1-1 | TRBV10-3 | NA | TGTGCCATCACCGAGGGGCGTCAAACTGAAGCTTTCTTT | CAITEGRQTEAFF
NA | TRBJ2-1 | TRBV5-1 | NA | TGCGCCAGCAGCTTGGTAGGGGCGACTGAGCAGTTCTTC | CASSLVGATEQFF
TRBD1 | TRBJ2-1 | TRBV14 | NA | TGTGCCAGCAGCCGAGCTGGGACAGTACTAAATGAGCAGTTCTTC | CASSRAGTVLNEQFF
NA | TRBJ1-5 | TRBV3-1/TRBV3-2 | NA | TGTGCCAGCAGCCTTGACAGGTATCAGCCCCAGCATTTT | CASSLDRYQPQHF
NA | TRBJ1-6 | TRBV5-1 | NA | TGCGCCAGCAGCTTGCAGGAAACAACGAGTTCACCCCTCCACTTT | CASSLQETTSSPLHF
TRBD1 | TRBJ2-7 | TRBV12-3/TRBV12-4 | NA | TGTGCCAGCAGGAATCCGGGACAGCCTACGAGCTTC | CASRNPGQPTSF
TRBD1 | TRBJ1-4 | TRBV15 | NA | TGTGCCACCAGCAGAGTTAGACAGGGGTTTGAAAAACTGTTTTTT | CATSRVRQGFEKLFF
TRBD1 | TRBJ1-4 | TRBV15 | NA | TGTGCCACCAGCAGGACAGGGGACTCTAATGAAAAACTGTTTTTT | CATSRTGDSNEKLFF
TRBD1 | TRBJ1-4 | TRBV6-5 | NA | TGTGCCAGCAGGAGGACAGGAGGGGAAAAACTGTTTTTT | CASRRTGGEKLFF
TRBD1 | TRBJ1-4 | TRBV7-2 | NA | TGTGCCAGCAGCCCTGGACAGGGGGCAAGTTCTGAAAAACTGTTTTTT | CASSPGQGASSEKLFF
NA | TRBJ2-1 | TRBV2 | few | TGTGCCAGCAGCGGGGGGCGCGGCAATGAGCAGTTCTTC | CASSGGRGNEQFF
NA | TRBJ1-2 | TRBV10-2 | NA | TGCGCCAGCAGAGATAGTTGGGGGGCAGGGAGAAGTAACTATGGCTACACCTTC | CASRDSWGAGRSNYGYTF
NA | TRBJ1-1 | TRBV7-9 | NA | TGTGCCAGCAGCTTAGGCAGGGTGGCTGAAGCTTTCTTT | CASSLGRVAEAFF
TRBD2 | TRBJ2-1 | TRBV7-2 | NA | TGTGCCAGCAGCTTAGGACTAGCGGGGAACAATGAGCAGTTCTTC | CASSLGLAGNNEQFF
NA | TRBJ2-5 | TRBV3-1/TRBV3-2 | NA | TGTGCCAGCAGCCCGTTGGTGGGGGAGACCCAGTACTTC | CASSPLVGETQYF
TRBD1 | TRBJ1-2 | TRBV2 | once | TGTGCCAGCAGTGAGAGAGGGGGCGAGAACTATGGCTACACCTTC | CASSERGGENYGYTF
NA | TRBJ1-2 | TRBV19 | once | TGTGCCAGTAGTATACGCAGGGGCTATGGCTACACCTTC | CASSIRRGYGYTF
TRBD1 | TRBJ2-1 | TRBV25-1 | NA | TGTGCCAGCAGGAAGACAGGGGGCAATGAGCAGTTCTTC | CASRKTGGNEQFF
NA | TRBJ1-5 | TRBV19 | NA | TGTGCCAGTAGTATAAACAGGCCTGGCAATCAGCCCCAGCATTTT | CASSINRPGNQPQHF
NA | TRBJ2-2 | TRBV19 | NA | TGTGCCAGTAGTGACCCGGGGCAATGGGCCGGGGAGCTGTTTTTT | CASSDPGQWAGELFF
TRBD2 | TRBJ2-5 | TRBV28 | NA | TGTGCCAGCAGTTTATCCGCTAGCGGGGGGTGGACCCAGTACTTC | CASSLSASGGWTQYF
NA | TRBJ2-7 | TRBV7-2 | NA | TGTGCCAGCAGCTTGGTGGGATCTGCCTACGAGCAGTACTTC | CASSLVGSAYEQYF
NA | TRBJ2-2 | TRBV5-4 | NA | TGTGCCAGCAGCTTGGAGCGGAGAATGGACACCGGGGAGCTGTTTTTT | CASSLERRMDTGELFF
NA | TRBJ1-6 | TRBV7-9 | NA | TGTGCCAGCAGCTCCCTAACAGGGCGCTCCTATAATTCACCCCTCCACTTT | CASSSLTGRSYNSPLHF
NA | TRBJ2-7 | TRBV19 | NA | TGTGCCAGTAGTATAGTGCTCGACGGGACCTACGAGCAGTACTTC | CASSIVLDGTYEQYF
TRBD2 | TRBJ2-2 | TRBV10-2 | NA | TGCGCCAGCAGTGAGTCGAGATGGCGGGGGGGCCTTGACGGGGAGCTGTTTTTT | CASSESRWRGGLDGELFF
NA | TRBJ1-2 | TRBV7-7 | once | TGTGCCAGCAGCCCGATAGTTGATTTGAGCTATGGCTACACCTTC | CASSPIVDLSYGYTF
NA | TRBJ1-6 | TRBV4-1 | once | TGCGCCAGCAGCCAAGATTCTGGCGATAGCTCCTATAATTCACCCCTCCACTTT | CASSQDSGDSSYNSPLHF